This entry lists 20 T cell receptor beta chains sequenced from one sample in a study of blood T cell repertoires in COVID-19. Sequencing used immunoSEQ multiplex PCR; TCRdb keeps in-frame clones, though not all of them. This sample yields over 130,000 clones, of which approximately 79% are seen a single time; roughly 2.9% belongs to the top ten. Sequencing was done on a sample of PBMCs or T cells enriched from blood (not recorded which). These receptors all come from a woman between 50 and 59 years old who had recovered from COVID-19.

The chain couples TRBV11-1 to TRBJ2-1; TRBD1 aligns across 7 bases. With V trimmed by 0 bases and J by 1 base, 6 bases remained unmatched. The germline V gene encodes CDR1 SGHAT and CDR2 FQDESV (reference sequence). There are 17 residues in the CDR3. CDR3 residues: CASSLASGTDSYNEQFF. The CDR3 bases are TGTGCCAGCAGCTTAGCTTCCGGGACAGATTCCTACAATGAGCAGTTCTTC.

The table lists this clone with a few counts. The chain links TRBV11-3 to TRBJ2-3; 7 positions match TRBD2. J was trimmed by 4 bases and V by 5 bases; bases with no gene match: 6. This CDR3 is 14 amino acids long. Germline V gives CDR1 SGHNT, CDR2 YENEEA. Here the CDR3 reads CASSVPRGADTQYF. In DNA, the CDR3 is TGTGCCAGCAGCGTACCCCGGGGGGCAGATACGCAGTATTTT.

The chain employs TRBV6-1 and TRBJ2-7; D is unresolved. V was cut by 0 bases and J by 7 bases, with 7 bases left in between. The CDR3 runs 12 residues. CDR1 and CDR2 (germline): MNHNS, SASEGT. The CDR3 spells CASSEAWREQYF. In DNA form, the CDR3 reads TGTGCCAGCAGTGAAGCCTGGAGAGAGCAGTACTTC.

This clone was counted between two and nine times. This chain uses TRBV27 with TRBJ1-1; D is possibly TRBD1 (6 bases). The germline V and J ends were trimmed by 5 bases and 0 bases, with 13 bases remaining between them. In germline, CDR1 is MNHEY, CDR2 SMNVEV (reference sequence). This CDR3 comprises 15 residues. The CDR3 here is CASSKTGDMNTEAFF. The CDR3 DNA reads TGTGCCAGCAGTAAGACAGGAGACATGAACACTGAAGCTTTCTTT.

The rearrangement uses TRBV7-2 and TRBJ1-2, with 8 nucleotides matching TRBD1. The CDR3 has 17 amino acids. V shed 4 bases, J shed 3 bases, and the junction held 13 bases outside the gene matches. CDR1 is SGHTA, CDR2 FQGNSA, per germline. The CDR3 region has the DNA TGTGCCAGCAGCTCACGGGACAGGCTACGAAGCGACTATGGCTACACCTTC. Translated: CASSSRDRLRSDYGYTF.

The V call is TRBV29-1, the J call TRBJ2-2, with a weak D call TRBD2 (6 bases). The CDR3 has 16 amino acids. Germline lookup yields CDR1 SQVTM and CDR2 ANQGSEA. Deletions cut 8 bases from V and 0 bases from J, with 19 bases between. The CDR3 coding sequence is TGCAGCACCTCCTCCGGGACTGGAGCGAACACCGGGGAGCTGTTTTTT. Amino acid sequence: CSTSSGTGANTGELFF.

The chain recombines TRBV29-1 with TRBJ1-2; a weak D match, TRBD1 (5 bases). V lost 2 bases and J 8 bases, leaving 12 bases between the germline ends. The CDR3 is 12 residues long. Per germline, CDR1 SQVTM and CDR2 ANQGSEA. CDR3 residues: CSVEWGGTGYTF. CDR3 DNA: TGCAGCGTTGAATGGGGGGGTACCGGCTACACCTTC.

The chain uses TRBV28 and TRBJ2-7, with TRBD2 matching 9 bases. The CDR3 runs to 14 residues. V lost 3 bases, J lost 2 bases, and 2 bases stayed unmatched. Per germline, CDR1 MDHEN and CDR2 SYDVKM. The chain's CDR3 is CASSFLAGPYEQYF. The CDR3 DNA follows: TGTGCCAGCAGTTTTCTAGCGGGGCCCTACGAGCAGTACTTC.

This chain links TRBV11-3 with TRBJ2-5; 8 positions match TRBD2. CDR3 length: 13 residues. With V trimmed by 10 bases and J by 3 bases, 7 bases remained unmatched. Germline CDR1 reads SGHNT; CDR2 reads YENEEA. Written as DNA, the CDR3 is TGTGCCATATCAGCGGGGGCTAAAGAGACCCAGTACTTC. Protein sequence: CAISAGAKETQYF. Full variable domain (missing parts from reference TRBV11-3 and TRBJ2-5): EAGVVQSPRYKIIEKKQPVAFWCNPISGHNTLYWYLQNLGQGPELLIRYENEEAVDDSQLPKDRFSAERLKGVDSTLKIQPAELGDSAVYLCAISAGAKETQYFGPGTRLLVL.

V and J are TRBV7-9 and TRBJ1-6, with TRBD1 identical over 7 bases. Germline-derived CDR1 and CDR2 are SEHNR and FQNEAQ (reference sequence). J gave up 9 bases and V 1 base, and 6 bases lay outside the gene matches. The CDR3 length is 15 residues. The CDR3 DNA is TGTGCCAGCAGCTTAGAAGACAGGGTTGTTTCACCCCTCCACTTT. Encoded protein: CASSLEDRVVSPLHF.

The chain uses TRBV7-9 and TRBJ1-4; 12 nucleotides agree with TRBD1. The CDR3 length is 17 residues. CDR1 and CDR2 from the germline V gene are SEHNR and FQNEAQ (reference sequence). V lost 3 bases to trimming and J lost 4 bases; unmatched junction nucleotides: 6. This CDR3 is CASSFGDRGLGNEKLFF. The CDR3, as DNA: TGTGCCAGCAGCTTCGGGGACAGGGGGCTAGGTAATGAAAAACTGTTTTTT.

This clone was detected once. The chain combines TRBV11-3 with TRBJ2-1; 11 bases fit TRBD2. The germline V gene encodes CDR1 SGHNT and CDR2 YENEEA. V shed 5 bases, J shed 7 bases, and the junction held 7 bases outside the gene matches. This CDR3 is 15 amino acids long. DNA of the CDR3: TGTGCCAGCAGCCCACGTCTAGCGGGAGGAAATGAGCAGTTCTTC. Its translation is CASSPRLAGGNEQFF. Together with reference TRBV11-3 and TRBJ2-1, the CDR3 gives the full variable domain: EAGVVQSPRYKIIEKKQPVAFWCNPISGHNTLYWYLQNLGQGPELLIRYENEEAVDDSQLPKDRFSAERLKGVDSTLKIQPAELGDSAVYLCASSPRLAGGNEQFFGPGTRLTVL.

This clone was recorded a few times. Germline and junction disagree at one end, which may indicate a read error. The chain recombines TRBV10-2 with TRBJ1-6, with 9 bases identical to TRBD1. The germline CDR1 and CDR2 sequences are WSHSY and SAAADI. This CDR3 is built from 17 residues. Written as DNA, the CDR3 is TGCGCCAGCGGTGATATACAGGGGGCTTCCTATAATTCACCCCTCCACTTT. It yields the protein CASGDIQGASYNSPLHF.

This clone has a count of ten or more. J is TRBJ1-2 and V is TRBV5-1; D may be TRBD1 (5 bases). From germline, CDR1 is SGHRS and CDR2 YFSETQ. The CDR3 covers 15 residues. V was pared by 1 base and J by 2 bases, with 12 bases between. The CDR3 DNA sequence: TGCGCCAGCAGCTTGACGACCCAGGGCAACTATGGCTACACCTTC. Translated, it gives CASSLTTQGNYGYTF. The complete variable domain, with remaining parts taken from reference TRBV5-1 and TRBJ1-2, reads KAGVTQTPRYLIKTRGQQVTLSCSPISGHRSVSWYQQTPGQGLQFLFEYFSETQRNKGNFPGRFSGRQFSNSRSEMNVSTLELGDSALYLCASSLTTQGNYGYTFGSGTRLTVV.

The chain is built from TRBV25-1 and TRBJ2-5; possible D gene TRBD2, 6 bases. CDR1 MGHDK and CDR2 SYGVNS come from the germline V gene. Trimming removed 2 bases from V and 5 bases from J, with 9 bases in between. This CDR3 spans 13 amino acids. Here the CDR3 DNA reads TGTGCCAGCAGTGAAGGGGGGTCTGAGACCCAGTACTTC. Translated: CASSEGGSETQYF.

The rearrangement joins TRBV3-1 (or the pseudogene TRBV3-2) to TRBJ2-7; perhaps TRBD2 as D (6 bases). In germline, CDR1 is LGHDT, CDR2 YNNKEL (reference sequence). The CDR3 length is 14 residues. Trimming cost V 1 base and J 3 bases, with 10 bases left between them. CDR3 region: CASSQGQGGYEQYF. The DNA of the CDR3 is TGTGCCAGCAGCCAAGGGCAGGGAGGCTACGAGCAGTACTTC.

CDR3 coding DNA: TGTGCCAGCAGCCCATTAGACAGGAACACTGAAGCTTTCTTT. It translates to CASSPLDRNTEAFF. The J gene is TRBJ1-1, the V gene TRBV7-2; D might be TRBD1 (5 bases). Trimming left V 5 bases short and J 1 base short, with 11 bases between. Germline V gene sequence: CDR1 SGHTA, CDR2 FQGNSA. This CDR3 is built from 14 residues.

The rearrangement uses TRBV2 and TRBJ1-1; D gene unclear. Germline-derived CDR1 and CDR2 are SNHLY and FYNNEI. CDR3 length: 16 residues. The germline V and J ends were trimmed by 6 bases and 5 bases, with 22 bases remaining between them. The DNA of the CDR3 is TGTGCCAGCAGCTCCAGGTTTGGGCGCGTGGTAACTGAAGCTTTCTTT. Residues: CASSSRFGRVVTEAFF.

This clone was detected a few times. The chain is built from TRBV6-2 or TRBV6-3 and TRBJ1-5; weak D call: TRBD1 (6 bases). The CDR3 spans 14 residues. Trimming removed 4 bases at V and 6 bases at J, with 13 bases between. Germline CDR1 is MNHEY and CDR2 is SVGEGT. The DNA for the CDR3 is TGTGCCAGCAGTTTGCGACAGGTCAGTCAGCCCCAGCATTTT. Translation gives CASSLRQVSQPQHF.

The DNA for the CDR3 is TGTGCCGTCCGGCCGGGGGGAAACACCATATATTTT. Protein sequence: CAVRPGGNTIYF. The chain couples TRBV28 to TRBJ1-3; no firm D call. Between the trimmed V and J ends, which lost 11 bases and 4 bases, there was a span of 12 bases. CDR1 and CDR2 from the germline V gene are MDHEN and SYDVKM. CDR3 length equals 12 residues.